This T cell receptor (beta chain) is from a study of human T cells and chemical hapten exposure. The CDR3 sequence is 16 residues long. In germline, CDR1 is MNHEY, CDR2 SMNVEV (reference sequence). V was pared by 7 bases and J by 0 bases, with 16 bases between. TCRdb passed the RACE reads through MiXCR, listing each CDR3 protein once. The table shows approximately 82,000 distinct CDR3 sequences, with approximately 12% occurring only once. This clonotype was counted only a few times. This sample's time point: patch test 1, 2 weeks after DPC sensitization. As to treatment: therapeutic diphenylcyclopropenone sensitization with weekly scalp DPC. Investigators collected blood before applying each patch test.

The chain combines TRBV27 with TRBJ2-1; D is ambiguous. This clonotype was obtained from a woman in her fifties or sixties with alopecia areata. Some clones in this sample may be carry-over from other donors' samples. The specimen was whole blood, collected in connection with sensitization to the hapten diphenylcyclopropenone (DPC). The CDR3: CASTISVASSYNEQFF. The CDR3 nucleotides read TGTGCCAGCACTATTTCGGTGGCGAGCTCCTACAATGAGCAGTTCTTC.